These 25 T cell receptor beta chains originate from one sample sequenced in a study of T cell repertoires in cytomegalovirus infection. The antigens of these receptors remain unknown. TCRdb recomputed calls from the reads with MiXCR, one row per CDR3 protein. The sample includes some 43,000 distinct CDR3 sequences, about a fifth seen only once; the top ten take roughly 90%. The sequenced sample was CD8+ T cells from cultured PBMCs, obtained from culture after CMV antigen stimulation. The receptors come from a human donor in good health (CMV status not recorded). Some clones in this sample may be carry-over from other donors' samples.

The CDR3 is CASSIVTGRADTQYF. DNA of the CDR3: TGTGCCAGTAGTATTGTGACGGGACGAGCAGATACGCAGTATTTT. J is TRBJ2-3 and V is TRBV19, with D perhaps being TRBD1 or TRBD2 (5 bases each). With 3 bases removed from V and 4 bases from J, the gap between germline ends came to 14 bases. From germline, CDR1 is LNHDA and CDR2 SQIVND (reference sequence). The CDR3 loop spans 15 amino acids.

The J gene is TRBJ2-1, the V gene TRBV7-3, with D possibly TRBD2 on 5 matching bases. The ends were cut back, 1 base at V and 0 bases at J, with 13 bases in the middle. The CDR3 length is 17 residues. The germline CDR1 and CDR2 sequences are SGHTA and FQGTGA. The CDR3 region is CASSLNPRRSSYNEQFF. CDR3 nucleotide sequence: TGTGCCAGCAGCTTAAACCCGAGGAGGAGCTCCTACAATGAGCAGTTCTTC.

V gene TRBV4-3 combines with J gene TRBJ1-1; tentatively, D is TRBD1 (5 bases). Germline loops: CDR1 LGHNA, CDR2 YSLEER. There are 14 residues in the CDR3. V lost 3 bases to trimming and J lost 10 bases, with 18 bases between them. For the CDR3, the DNA is TGCGCCAGCAGCCACGGCAGGGAGCCTAAGGGAGCTTTCTTT. It is translated as CASSHGREPKGAFF.

The table lists this clonotype with a few counts. V is TRBV7-9 and J is TRBJ2-1, with D unresolved. Germline CDR1 reads SEHNR; CDR2 reads FQNEAQ (reference sequence). V lost 3 bases and J lost 7, with 16 bases in between. The CDR3 sequence is 15 residues long. The CDR3 nucleotides read TGTGCCAGCAGCTTTCCTAGGGCCTCTGTGAATGAGCAGTTCTTC. It encodes CASSFPRASVNEQFF.

The V and J genes are TRBV19 and TRBJ2-2, with TRBD2 matching 8 bases. Losses at the gene ends were 3 bases for V and 6 bases for J; bases not matched to a gene: 0. The CDR3 is made up of 13 amino acids. Germline CDR1 is LNHDA and CDR2 is SQIVND (reference sequence). The CDR3 DNA follows: TGTGCCAGTAGTATCGGGGGGGCCGGGGAGCTGTTTTTT. This sequence encodes CASSIGGAGELFF.

The chain uses TRBV27 and TRBJ2-7; a weak D match, TRBD2 (5 bases). Looked up from germline, CDR1 is MNHEY and CDR2 is SMNVEV (reference sequence). The CDR3 runs to 13 residues. V lost 0 bases and J 12 bases, leaving 15 bases between the germline ends. CDR3 amino acids: CASSLSGARPAYF. CDR3 in DNA: TGTGCCAGCAGTTTATCGGGAGCACGGCCCGCGTACTTC.

This clonotype was seen a few times. The V gene is TRBV7-9, the J gene TRBJ1-3; no firm D call. There are 13 residues in the CDR3. Trimming took 5 bases from V and 2 from J, leaving 7 bases between them. The V gene's germline CDR1 is SEHNR and CDR2 FQNEAQ (reference sequence). The CDR3 DNA reads TGTGCCAGCAGCGGACTAGCTGGAAACACCATATATTTT. It yields the protein CASSGLAGNTIYF.

This clonotype has more than one count but fewer than ten. J is TRBJ2-3 and V is TRBV7-2; 11 bases fit TRBD2. The CDR3 totals 14 residues. Trimming took 2 bases from V and 6 from J; bases not matched to a gene: 1. The germline gives CDR1 SGHTA, CDR2 FQGNSA. CDR3 protein: CASSLPSGRDTQYF. For the CDR3, the DNA is TGTGCCAGCAGCTTACCTAGCGGGAGGGATACGCAGTATTTT.

This chain uses TRBV7-2 with TRBJ1-1; the D gene is possibly TRBD1 (5 bases). The V end was cut by 1 base, the J end by 1 base, with 7 bases between. The CDR3 totals 14 residues. Germline CDR1 reads SGHTA; CDR2 reads FQGNSA. CDR3 in amino acids: CASSLVQANTEAFF. As DNA, the CDR3 is TGTGCCAGCAGCTTAGTACAGGCGAACACTGAAGCTTTCTTT. The whole variable domain, filled in from reference TRBV7-2 and TRBJ1-1, reads GAGVSQSPSNKVTEKGKDVELRCDPISGHTALYWYRQSLGQGLEFLIYFQGNSAPDKSGLPSDRFSAERTGGSVSTLTIQRTQQEDSAVYLCASSLVQANTEAFFGQGTRLTVV.

This sequence joins TRBV7-8 and TRBJ2-7; 7 nucleotides align to TRBD1. The CDR3 totals 15 residues. Germline CDR1 is SGHVS and CDR2 is FQNEAQ. The V segment lost 2 bases and the J segment 1 base; nucleotides outside the gene matches: 5. CDR3 nucleotide sequence: TGTGCCAGCAGCTTACCCCGGGACAGTTCCTACGAGCAGTACTTC. This gives the protein CASSLPRDSSYEQYF.

This clonotype showed up just a few times. The V and J genes are TRBV7-9 and TRBJ2-1; the D is unclear. This CDR3 contains 15 residues. Trimming shortened V by 2 bases and J by 5 bases, and 13 bases separated the two germline ends. Germline CDR1 reads SEHNR; CDR2 reads FQNEAQ (reference sequence). In DNA form, the CDR3 reads TGTGCCAGCAGCTTAAAGGTCATCCGGGACAATGAGCAGTTCTTC. Amino acids: CASSLKVIRDNEQFF.

The rearrangement uses TRBV6-2 or TRBV6-3 and TRBJ2-7; 11 bases map to TRBD2. After removal of 6 bases from V and 4 bases from J, the junction contained 8 bases not matched to a gene. The CDR3 is made up of 15 amino acids. CDR1 and CDR2 (germline): MNHEY, SVGEGT. CDR3 protein: CASRTSGNKLYEQYF. As DNA, the CDR3 is TGTGCCAGCAGGACTAGCGGGAACAAACTTTACGAGCAGTACTTC.

This clonotype has at least ten counts. The J gene is TRBJ1-5, the V gene TRBV7-2; D is ambiguous. Germline V gene lookup returns CDR1 SGHTA and CDR2 FQGNSA. V was clipped by 4 bases and J by 7 bases, with 11 bases between them. The CDR3 covers 13 residues. CDR3 nucleotide sequence: TGTGCCAGCAGCTCCCAGGAAAGACAGCCCCAGCATTTT. The encoded protein is CASSSQERQPQHF.

The chain recombines TRBV12-3 or TRBV12-4 with TRBJ1-2; D might be TRBD1 (6 bases). V dropped 8 bases and J dropped 4 bases, with 14 bases sitting between them. The CDR3 has 13 amino acids. The CDR3 sequence is CASAPGQLYGYTF. The CDR3 nucleotides are TGTGCCAGCGCCCCGGGACAACTCTATGGCTACACCTTC.

The CDR3 region has the DNA TGTGCCATCAACACCGCCGGGACAGAGAGCTATGGCTACACCTTC. It encodes CAINTAGTESYGYTF. This chain connects TRBV10-3 to TRBJ1-2; TRBD1 matches at 7 bases. The CDR3 is 15 residues long. The V gene's germline CDR1 is ENHRY and CDR2 SYGVKD. V trimming: 7 bases; J trimming: 4 bases; junction bases outside the gene matches: 12.

This clonotype was counted a few times. The chain recombines TRBV5-6 with TRBJ1-1; D might be TRBD1 (6 bases). Germline loops: CDR1 SGHDT, CDR2 YYEEEE. Trimming took 1 base from V and 5 from J, leaving 6 bases between them. This CDR3 has 12 amino acids. The CDR3 coding sequence is TGTGCCAGCAGCTTGAGGGGGACTGAAGCTTTCTTT. The encoded protein is CASSLRGTEAFF.

The J gene is TRBJ2-7, the V gene TRBV12-3 or TRBV12-4; D call uncertain. CDR3 length: 12 amino acids. The V gene lost 7 bases and the J gene lost 9 bases, with 16 bases spanning the gap. CDR3 residues: CASTTDPAGQYF. CDR3 nucleotides: TGTGCCAGCACTACGGACCCCGCCGGGCAGTACTTC.

This clonotype was observed a handful of times. This rearrangement joins TRBV7-9 to TRBJ2-1; D is unresolved. Germline assignment: CDR1 SEHNR and CDR2 FQNEAQ (reference sequence). The CDR3 sequence is 14 residues long. V dropped 6 bases and J dropped 10 bases, with 19 bases sitting between them. The CDR3 loop is CASRPEARSSEQFF. CDR3 nucleotides: TGTGCCAGCAGGCCTGAGGCGCGGTCCTCGGAGCAGTTCTTC.

The V and J genes are TRBV23-1 and TRBJ2-7, with D perhaps TRBD1 (6 bases). TRBV23-1 is sorted into the ORF group, with uncertain function. The CDR3 extends over 15 amino acids. V dropped 6 bases and J dropped 0 bases, with 15 bases sitting between them. CDR3: CASSPTGNISYEQYF. DNA for the CDR3: TGCGCCAGCAGCCCAACAGGGAACATCTCCTACGAGCAGTACTTC.

This clonotype was observed a few times. V gene TRBV7-4 combines with J gene TRBJ2-1; 7 positions agree with TRBD2. The trim removed 1 base at V and 9 bases at J, leaving 9 bases unmatched. The CDR3 runs to 15 residues. The germline V gene encodes CDR1 SGHVT and CDR2 SQSDAQ. Here the CDR3 DNA reads TGTGCCAGCAGCTTAGGTCTAGCGGCAAACTTTGAGCAGTTCTTC. Amino acid sequence: CASSLGLAANFEQFF. The variable domain in full, completed from reference TRBV7-4 and TRBJ2-1, reads GAGVSQSPRYKVAKRGRDVALRCDSISGHVTLYWYRQTLGQGSEVLTYSQSDAQRDKSGRPSGRFSAERPERSVSTLKIQRTEQGDSAVYLCASSLGLAANFEQFFGPGTRLTVL.

This chain uses TRBV6-1 with TRBJ2-1; D perhaps matches TRBD1 (5 bases). The germline V gene encodes CDR1 MNHNS and CDR2 SASEGT. This CDR3 has 13 amino acids. Trimming removed 5 bases at V and 5 bases at J, with 10 bases between. CDR3 DNA: TGTGCCAGCAGTCTCGACAGAAACAATGAGCAGTTCTTC. Protein: CASSLDRNNEQFF.

The chain combines TRBV11-2 with TRBJ2-3, with a possible D match to TRBD1 (5 bases). Germline-derived CDR1 and CDR2 are SGHAT and FQNNGV. Trimming pared 6 bases from V and 1 base from J, leaving 14 bases between. The CDR3 extends over 15 amino acids. The CDR3 region has the DNA TGTGCCAGCAGTGGGGCCGTAGGAGGCACAGATACGCAGTATTTT. Translation: CASSGAVGGTDTQYF.

This clonotype has more than one count but fewer than ten. This chain joins TRBV27 and TRBJ2-1; D is unclear. From germline, CDR1 is MNHEY and CDR2 SMNVEV (reference sequence). This CDR3 spans 13 amino acids. Trimming stripped 3 bases from V and 10 bases from J, with 13 bases between. The CDR3 DNA sequence: TGTGCCAGCAGTTTGGGTTCGCGCAGAGAGCAGTTCTTC. It yields the protein CASSLGSRREQFF.

Only a few counts were recorded for this clonotype. The chain combines TRBV19 with TRBJ2-7; 10 bases line up with TRBD2. The CDR3 loop spans 16 amino acids. Germline V gene lookup returns CDR1 LNHDA and CDR2 SQIVND (reference sequence). J was trimmed by 3 bases and V by 1 base; bases with no gene match: 6. The CDR3 region is CASSIVSGRPLYEQYF. As DNA, the CDR3 is TGTGCCAGTAGTATAGTTAGCGGGAGGCCTCTCTACGAGCAGTACTTC.

This clonotype appeared a few times. The chain is built from TRBV6-2 or TRBV6-3 and TRBJ1-1; tentative D call: TRBD1 (5 bases). CDR3 length: 12 amino acids. V lost 7 bases to trimming and J lost 5 bases, with 11 bases between them. CDR1 is MNHEY, CDR2 SVGEGT, per germline. For the CDR3, the DNA is TGTGCCAGCACCCCAGGGAGGACTGAAGCTTTCTTT. Protein: CASTPGRTEAFF.